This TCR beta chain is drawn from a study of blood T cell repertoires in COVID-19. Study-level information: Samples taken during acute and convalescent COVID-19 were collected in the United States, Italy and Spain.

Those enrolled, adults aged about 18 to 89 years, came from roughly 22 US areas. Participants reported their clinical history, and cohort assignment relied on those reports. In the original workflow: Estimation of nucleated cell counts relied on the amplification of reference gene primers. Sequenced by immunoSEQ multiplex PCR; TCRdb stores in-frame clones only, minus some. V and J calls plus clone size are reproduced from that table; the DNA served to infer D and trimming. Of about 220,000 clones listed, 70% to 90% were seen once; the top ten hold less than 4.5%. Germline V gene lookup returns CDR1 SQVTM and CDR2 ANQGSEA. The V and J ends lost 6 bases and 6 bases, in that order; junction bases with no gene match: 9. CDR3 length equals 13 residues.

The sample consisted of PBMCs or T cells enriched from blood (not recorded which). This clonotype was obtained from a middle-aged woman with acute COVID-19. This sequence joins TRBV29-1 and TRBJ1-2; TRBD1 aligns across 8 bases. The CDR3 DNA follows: TGCAGCGTGGGCGACAGGGGCGGGCATGGCTACACCTTC. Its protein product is CSVGDRGGHGYTF.